The T cell receptor beta chain under discussion was sequenced for a study of T cell repertoires in cytomegalovirus infection. Study in general: The authors relied on CMV epitopes, both recently identified HLA-C-restricted and well-studied HLA-B-restricted. Matching HLA type, along with CMV infection, was indicated by public TCR beta signatures.

In germline, CDR1 is PRHDT, CDR2 FYEKMQ (reference sequence). Trimming cost V 0 bases and J 4 bases; bases outside gene matches: 3. This CDR3 is 15 amino acids long. TCRdb re-called the reads through MiXCR, storing one row per CDR3 protein. The sample records about 69,000 distinct CDR3 sequences, 25% to 30% being singletons. Study findings and constraints: The response measured ex vivo was dominated by TCR beta clonotypes (HLA-C-restricted and CMV-specific). Summed frequency of public TCR beta families distinguished CMV carriers with the relevant HLA.

A note on this clonotype: The antigen is undetermined.

J is TRBJ2-5 and V is TRBV13; 9 bases map to TRBD1. Sequenced here: CD8+ T cells from cultured PBMCs, sampled from culture after CMV antigen stimulation. This sequence was found in a human donor in good health (CMV status not recorded). Some clones in this sample may be carry-over from other donors' samples. CDR3 amino acids: CASSLGTGGAETQYF. Here the CDR3 DNA reads TGTGCCAGCAGCTTAGGAACAGGGGGCGCAGAGACCCAGTACTTC. The variable domain in full, with the rest retrieved from reference TRBV13 and TRBJ2-5, is AAGVIQSPRHLIKEKRETATLKCYPIPRHDTVYWYQQGPGQDPQFLISFYEKMQSDKGSIPDRFSAQQFSDYHSELNMSSLELGDSALYFCASSLGTGGAETQYFGPGTRLLVL.